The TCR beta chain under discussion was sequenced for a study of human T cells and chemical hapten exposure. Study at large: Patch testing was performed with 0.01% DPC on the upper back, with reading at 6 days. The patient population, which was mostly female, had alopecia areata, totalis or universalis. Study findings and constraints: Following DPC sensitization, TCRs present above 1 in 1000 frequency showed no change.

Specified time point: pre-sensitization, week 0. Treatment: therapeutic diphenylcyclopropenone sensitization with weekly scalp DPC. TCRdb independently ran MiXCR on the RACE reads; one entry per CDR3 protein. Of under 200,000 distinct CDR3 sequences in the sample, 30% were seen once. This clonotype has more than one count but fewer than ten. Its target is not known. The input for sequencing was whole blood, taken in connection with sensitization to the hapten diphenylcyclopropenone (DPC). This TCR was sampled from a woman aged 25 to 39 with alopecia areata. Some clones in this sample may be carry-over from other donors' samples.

CDR3 sequence: CASSPRWTETQYF. CDR3 sequence (DNA): TGTGCCAGCAGCCCCCGTTGGACAGAGACCCAGTACTTC. V usage is TRBV7-2 and J usage is TRBJ2-5, with D unresolved. The CDR3 is 13 amino acids. CDR1 and CDR2 (germline): SGHTA, FQGNSA. Trimming removed 5 bases at V and 4 bases at J, with 11 bases between.